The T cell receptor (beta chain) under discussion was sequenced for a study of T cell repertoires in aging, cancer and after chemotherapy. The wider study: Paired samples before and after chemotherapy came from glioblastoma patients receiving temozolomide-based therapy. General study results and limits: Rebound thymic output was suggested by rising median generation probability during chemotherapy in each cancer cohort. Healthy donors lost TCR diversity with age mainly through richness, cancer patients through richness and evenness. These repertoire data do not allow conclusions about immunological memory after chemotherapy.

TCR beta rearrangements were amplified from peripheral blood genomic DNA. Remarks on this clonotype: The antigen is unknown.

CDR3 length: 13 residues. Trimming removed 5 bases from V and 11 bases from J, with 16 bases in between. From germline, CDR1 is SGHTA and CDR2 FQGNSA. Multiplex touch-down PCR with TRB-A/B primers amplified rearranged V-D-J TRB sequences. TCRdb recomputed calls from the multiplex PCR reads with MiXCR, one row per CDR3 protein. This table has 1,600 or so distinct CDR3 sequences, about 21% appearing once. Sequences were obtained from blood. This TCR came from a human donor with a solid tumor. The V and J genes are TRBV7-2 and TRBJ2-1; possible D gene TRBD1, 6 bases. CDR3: CASSEPGRGKQFF. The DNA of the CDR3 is TGTGCCAGCAGCGAACCCGGCAGGGGAAAGCAGTTCTTC.